Each of the 29 T cell receptor beta chains below was sequenced from the same sample in a study of cytomegalovirus exposure and HLA in healthy donors. The PCR had 60 Vbeta and 13 Jbeta primers. Assay used: immunoSEQ multiplex PCR; TCRdb lists only in-frame clones, some missing. The sample has 150,000 to 200,000 clones, roughly 79% seen once. The sequenced sample was PBMCs. All receptors derive from a woman in her 30s in good health and CMV-seropositive.

V gene TRBV19 combines with J gene TRBJ1-3; weak D call: TRBD1 (5 bases). CDR1 and CDR2 (germline): LNHDA, SQIVND (reference sequence). This CDR3 has 14 residues. V shed 6 bases and J shed 0 bases, with 9 bases lying between them. CDR3 bases: TGTGCCAGTAGCCCCGACAGCTCTGGAAACACCATATATTTT. Amino acids: CASSPDSSGNTIYF.

The rearrangement joins TRBV29-1 to TRBJ2-1; the D gene is possibly TRBD2 (5 bases). The CDR3 is 12 residues long. V was pared by 0 bases and J by 15 bases, with 15 bases between. In germline, CDR1 is SQVTM, CDR2 ANQGSEA. CDR3 sequence: CSVEDQRASWFF. The CDR3 region has the DNA TGCAGCGTTGAAGATCAGAGGGCTAGCTGGTTCTTC.

The chain joins TRBV7-2 to TRBJ2-2; TRBD2 matches 9 bases. Trimming at V came to 5 bases and at J to 7 bases, leaving 11 bases not matched to a gene. The CDR3 is made up of 16 amino acids. In germline, CDR1 is SGHTA, CDR2 FQGNSA. Here the CDR3 reads CASSPRRGGRGGELFF. CDR3 coding DNA: TGTGCCAGCAGCCCCAGGCGGGGGGGCCGTGGCGGGGAGCTGTTTTTT.

The chain combines TRBV9 with TRBJ2-1, with 14 bases aligning to TRBD2. Trimming at V came to 4 bases and at J to 0 bases, leaving 6 bases not matched to a gene. The CDR3 has 18 amino acids. Per the germline V gene, CDR1 is SGDLS and CDR2 is YYNGEE. The CDR3 protein is CASSHPGTSGGSYNEQFF. The CDR3 coding sequence is TGTGCCAGCAGCCATCCCGGGACTAGCGGGGGCTCCTACAATGAGCAGTTCTTC.

For this clone: At the DNA level, this CDR3 is encoded by other sequences in the same sample as well. The chain uses TRBV29-1 and TRBJ1-5; no definite D call. The ends were cut back, 3 bases at V and 2 bases at J, with 8 bases in the middle. Per germline, CDR1 SQVTM and CDR2 ANQGSEA. The CDR3 extends over 13 amino acids. The CDR3 DNA is TGCAGCGTTGAGGTGGGAGGCAATCAGCCCCAGCATTTT. It encodes CSVEVGGNQPQHF.

The gene calls are TRBV6-1 and TRBJ1-1; TRBD1 might be the D (5 bases). The CDR3 sequence is 15 residues long. V lost 2 bases and J 5 bases, leaving 15 bases between the germline ends. In germline, CDR1 is MNHNS, CDR2 SASEGT. In DNA, the CDR3 is TGTGCCAGCAGTGAACGACGGGGGAGTTGGACTGAAGCTTTCTTT. Protein sequence: CASSERRGSWTEAFF.

In its sample, this clone was seen a few times. CDR3 sequence reads: CASSMTGDRLYGYTF. The CDR3 coding sequence is TGTGCCAGTAGTATGACGGGGGACCGTCTTTATGGCTACACCTTC. The V call is TRBV19, the J call TRBJ1-2; perhaps TRBD1 as D (5 bases). The V gene lost 3 bases and the J gene lost 5 bases, with 16 bases spanning the gap. The CDR3 is 15 amino acids. Germline CDR1 and CDR2: LNHDA and SQIVND (reference sequence).

V and J are TRBV9 and TRBJ2-1; D ambiguous. Germline CDR1 SGDLS, CDR2 YYNGEE. The V end was cut by 2 bases, the J end by 3 bases, with 3 bases between. This CDR3 spans 12 amino acids. In nucleotides, the CDR3 is TGTGCCAGCAGCGTTCTCTACAATGAGCAGTTCTTC. It encodes CASSVLYNEQFF.

This clone occurred once. The chain uses TRBV30 and TRBJ2-5, with 7 bases identical to TRBD1. The CDR3 is 13 residues long. Germline assignment: CDR1 GTSNPN and CDR2 SVGIG (reference sequence). Trimming at V came to 2 bases and at J to 5 bases, leaving 5 bases not matched to a gene. The CDR3 nucleotides are TGTGCCTGGAGTAGAGGGGGCCGGGAGACCCAGTACTTC. It specifies CAWSRGGRETQYF.

The rearrangement joins TRBV5-1 to TRBJ1-2, with D possibly matching TRBD1 (5 bases). This CDR3 comprises 15 residues. The ends were cut back, 1 base at V and 0 bases at J, with 10 bases in the middle. Germline V lookup: CDR1 SGHRS, CDR2 YFSETQ. CDR3: CASSLSSGTNYGYTF. The CDR3 DNA follows: TGCGCCAGCAGCTTGTCGTCAGGGACTAACTATGGCTACACCTTC.

This clone was detected only once. J is TRBJ2-7 and V is TRBV5-6; tentative D call: TRBD2 (6 bases). The CDR3 extends over 16 amino acids. Germline assignment: CDR1 SGHDT and CDR2 YYEEEE. V shed 4 bases and J shed 0 bases, with 17 bases lying between them. The CDR3 DNA reads TGTGCCAGCAGCACAGTAGCGGATCGATACTCCTACGAGCAGTACTTC. This encodes CASSTVADRYSYEQYF.

This chain links TRBV16 with TRBJ2-5, with D possibly matching TRBD1 (5 bases). The V gene's germline CDR1 is KGHSY and CDR2 FQNENV. Deletions cut 4 bases from V and 3 bases from J, with 12 bases between. The CDR3 is made up of 14 amino acids. This chain's CDR3 is CASSPRQGEETQYF. The CDR3, as DNA: TGTGCCAGCAGCCCTCGACAAGGGGAAGAGACCCAGTACTTC.

The table lists this clone with a few counts. V is TRBV7-9 and J is TRBJ1-4, with D possibly being TRBD1 (6 bases). Trimming shortened V by 5 bases and J by 4 bases, and 14 bases separated the two germline ends. The CDR3 is made up of 15 amino acids. CDR1 SEHNR and CDR2 FQNEAQ come from the germline V gene (reference sequence). The CDR3 coding sequence is TGTGCCAGCAGCAGCCGGACAGAATATAATGAAAAACTGTTTTTT. Translated: CASSSRTEYNEKLFF. Looking up the rest from reference TRBV7-9 and TRBJ1-4 gives the full variable domain: DTGVSQNPRHKITKRGQNVTFRCDPISEHNRLYWYRQTLGQGPEFLTYFQNEAQLEKSRLLSDRFSAERPKGSFSTLEIQRTEQGDSAMYLCASSSRTEYNEKLFFGSGTQLSVL.

Here the CDR3 reads CASSPRDRGRNEQFF. The DNA for the CDR3 is TGTGCCAGCAGCCCCCGGGACAGGGGGAGGAATGAGCAGTTCTTC. This rearrangement joins TRBV5-8 to TRBJ2-1; 11 positions agree with TRBD1. CDR1 is SGHTS, CDR2 YDEGEE, per germline. Trimming cost V 4 bases and J 7 bases; bases outside gene matches: 7. This CDR3 has 15 amino acids.

The chain has TRBV10-1 and TRBJ2-3; 12 nucleotides match TRBD2. This CDR3 region has 17 residues. CDR1 WNHNN and CDR2 SYGVQD come from the germline V gene (reference sequence). With V trimmed by 2 bases and J by 4 bases, 7 bases remained unmatched. The CDR3 protein is CASSERTSGTGSDTQYF. In DNA, the CDR3 is TGCGCCAGCAGTGAGCGGACTAGCGGGACTGGGTCAGATACGCAGTATTTT.

CDR3 nucleotides: TGTGCTAGTCGTCTCAGGGAGGATGAAAAACTGTTTTTT. This codes for CASRLREDEKLFF. The chain joins TRBV12-5 to TRBJ1-4; possible D gene TRBD1, 5 bases. The length of the CDR3 is 13 residues. V gave up 8 bases and J gave up 6 bases, with 13 bases separating them. Germline V CDR1 and CDR2: LGHNT, FRNRAP.

CDR3 amino acids: CAWGRQLNTEAFF. The DNA for the CDR3 is TGTGCCTGGGGGCGACAGCTGAACACTGAAGCTTTCTTT. The V call is TRBV30, the J call TRBJ1-1; tentatively, D is TRBD1 (5 bases). CDR1 and CDR2 (germline): GTSNPN, SVGIG (reference sequence). Trimming shortened V by 5 bases and J by 0 bases, and 10 bases separated the two germline ends. This CDR3 region has 13 residues.

This chain uses TRBV6-1 with TRBJ2-7, with 8 bases matching TRBD1. Germline CDR1 MNHNS, CDR2 SASEGT. The ends lost 2 bases at V and 4 bases at J; junction bases unmatched: 16. The CDR3 is 18 residues long. The CDR3 DNA sequence: TGTGCCAGCAGTGAACCTACCAAGGGGAACAGGGGGAGATACGAGCAGTACTTC. Amino acids: CASSEPTKGNRGRYEQYF.

This clone was observed a handful of times. The chain joins TRBV5-6 to TRBJ1-2; weak D call: TRBD1 (6 bases). Germline loops: CDR1 SGHDT, CDR2 YYEEEE. The CDR3 sequence is 12 residues long. The ends were cut back, 4 bases at V and 5 bases at J, with 9 bases in the middle. CDR3 residues: CASSPGDYGYTF. The CDR3 DNA sequence: TGTGCCAGCAGCCCAGGGGATTATGGCTACACCTTC.

The CDR3 is CASSQEAGSNYEQYF. CDR3 nucleotides: TGTGCCAGCAGCCAAGAAGCAGGGTCGAACTACGAGCAGTACTTC. This chain connects TRBV14 to TRBJ2-7; possibly TRBD1 for D (5 bases). The CDR3 runs 15 residues. The V gene lost 0 bases and the J gene lost 3 bases, with 12 bases spanning the gap. Germline CDR1 and CDR2: SGHDN and FVKESK.

This clone turned up a few times. The chain employs TRBV6-5 and TRBJ2-5; the match to TRBD2 covers 12 bases. The ends lost 5 bases at V and 4 bases at J; junction bases unmatched: 5. In germline, CDR1 is MNHEY, CDR2 SVGAGI. The CDR3 spans 15 residues. This CDR3 is CASSSGLAGLETQYF. DNA of the CDR3: TGTGCCAGCAGTAGCGGACTAGCGGGGTTAGAGACCCAGTACTTC.

This clone was seen a handful of times. This chain connects TRBV2 to TRBJ1-2; 7 bases match TRBD1. Trimming removed 5 bases from V and 4 bases from J; junction bases left unmatched: 7. The CDR3 has 14 amino acids. Germline V lookup: CDR1 SNHLY, CDR2 FYNNEI. In DNA form, the CDR3 reads TGTGCCAGCAGTCGGAGGGGGGACAGCTATGGCTACACCTTC. This sequence encodes CASSRRGDSYGYTF.

Only one count was recorded for this clone. V gene TRBV30 combines with J gene TRBJ2-5, with 8 bases that match TRBD1. The CDR3 is 15 residues long. Germline loops: CDR1 GTSNPN, CDR2 SVGIG (reference sequence). J was trimmed by 1 base and V by 2 bases; bases with no gene match: 6. CDR3 protein: CAWSRGRGPQETQYF. CDR3 in DNA: TGTGCCTGGAGTAGGGGCAGGGGGCCCCAAGAGACCCAGTACTTC.

This clone was seen only once. The chain recombines TRBV19 with TRBJ2-4, with D perhaps matching TRBD1 (6 bases). V was trimmed by 6 bases and J by 5 bases, leaving 11 bases between them. The CDR3 totals 13 residues. Germline loops: CDR1 LNHDA, CDR2 SQIVND (reference sequence). DNA of the CDR3: TGTGCCAGTAGGGGCAGGGGTGAAAACATTCAGTACTTC. This gives the protein CASRGRGENIQYF.

This clone was counted between two and nine times. CDR3 protein: CASSRTRQGEDGYTF. The CDR3 nucleotides are TGCGCCAGCAGCCGAACCCGACAGGGGGAAGATGGCTACACCTTC. The rearrangement links TRBV5-1 to TRBJ1-2; 9 nucleotides line up with TRBD1. The germline CDR1 and CDR2 sequences are SGHRS and YFSETQ. Trimming at V came to 4 bases and at J to 6 bases, leaving 10 bases not matched to a gene. CDR3 length equals 15 residues.

The table lists this clone with a few counts. This chain links TRBV6-5 with TRBJ2-3; 7 bases are a match to TRBD2. With 0 bases clipped from V and 7 bases from J, the junction kept 10 bases outside the gene matches. The CDR3 spans 16 residues. Germline V gene lookup returns CDR1 MNHEY and CDR2 SVGAGI. The CDR3 here is CASSYSGGGLSYTQYF. CDR3 nucleotides: TGTGCCAGCAGTTACTCCGGCGGGGGACTAAGCTATACGCAGTATTTT.

The chain employs TRBV10-1 and TRBJ2-2, with 9 positions matching TRBD1. CDR1 is WNHNN, CDR2 SYGVQD, per germline (reference sequence). J gave up 3 bases and V 3 bases, and 2 bases lay outside the gene matches. The CDR3 totals 15 residues. CDR3 DNA: TGCGCCAGCAGTGAAGGACAGGGGTACACCGGGGAGCTGTTTTTT. This translates into CASSEGQGYTGELFF.

The rearrangement joins TRBV27 to TRBJ2-5; no clear D gene. V was cut by 0 bases and J by 7 bases, with 12 bases left in between. This CDR3 has 14 residues. Germline V CDR1 and CDR2: MNHEY, SMNVEV (reference sequence). The CDR3: CASSLSVEPGTQYF. As DNA, the CDR3 is TGTGCCAGCAGTTTATCGGTAGAACCAGGGACCCAGTACTTC.

The genes are TRBV19 and TRBJ1-1, with D possibly matching TRBD1 (6 bases). Germline V gene sequence: CDR1 LNHDA, CDR2 SQIVND (reference sequence). The length of the CDR3 is 17 residues. Trimming left V 3 bases short and J 1 base short, with 18 bases between. The CDR3 region has the DNA TGTGCCAGTAGTATGGTGAGAGGGGGGGTGCGGAACACTGAAGCTTTCTTT. Encoded protein: CASSMVRGGVRNTEAFF. Filled out from reference TRBV19 and TRBJ1-1, the complete variable domain reads DGGITQSPKYLFRKEGQNVTLSCEQNLNHDAMYWYRQDPGQGLRLIYYSQIVNDFQKGDIAEGYSVSREKKESFPLTVTSAQKNPTAFYLCASSMVRGGVRNTEAFFGQGTRLTVV.